The present T cell receptor beta chain was sequenced within a study of blood T cell repertoires in COVID-19. Across the study: The study drew acute and convalescent COVID-19 samples from the United States, Italy and Spain. PBMCs, B-cell-depleted T cells, or T cells were the source of the cDNA or gDNA that made up the material.

Methods used by the authors: Reference gene primer amplification in the assay estimated nucleated cell counts. Using immunoSEQ multiplex PCR, the repertoire was profiled, and TCRdb retains in-frame clones only, with some absent. V and J calls and clone size are those listed in that table; D and trimming were worked out from the DNA. The table lists around 290,000 clones, approximately 86% of them singletons, with around 13% in the top ten. Patients from Seattle were sampled longitudinally, starting during active infection. The sample comprised peripheral blood. The sequence was obtained from a woman in her 70s with COVID-19, enrolled during active disease.

The CDR3 reads CASSSLAGGPYEQYF. CDR3 bases: TGTGCCAGCAGCTCCTTAGCGGGGGGCCCCTACGAGCAGTACTTC. The genes are TRBV11-2 and TRBJ2-7, with TRBD2 matching over 10 bases. The CDR3 sequence is 15 residues long. J lost 2 bases, V lost 4 bases, and 5 bases had no gene match. Germline V gives CDR1 SGHAT, CDR2 FQNNGV.